Presented here are 9 T cell receptor beta chains from one specimen sequenced in a study of early T cells in non-severe SARS-CoV-2 infection. From the 5' RACE reads, TCRdb called clonotypes with MiXCR, one entry per CDR3 protein. This table has 55,000 to 65,000 distinct CDR3 sequences, over 10% appearing once. The material was whole blood, obtained at baseline. These receptors were collected from an adult who was a healthcare worker with PCR-confirmed SARS-CoV-2 infection or an uninfected control (not recorded which).

A few counts support this clonotype. The rearrangement uses TRBV11-2 and TRBJ2-2; 7 bases agree with TRBD2. V lost 2 bases to trimming and J lost 5 bases; unmatched junction nucleotides: 5. CDR3 length equals 15 residues. Germline loops: CDR1 SGHAT, CDR2 FQNNGV. The CDR3 spells CASSLRQGGTGELFF. The CDR3 DNA sequence: TGTGCCAGCAGCTTACGTCAGGGAGGGACCGGGGAGCTGTTTTTT.

This clonotype turned up a few times. The chain has TRBV29-1 and TRBJ1-2; D is unresolved. V was trimmed by 4 bases and J by 3 bases, leaving 9 bases between them. The CDR3 spans 12 residues. Germline-derived CDR1 and CDR2 are SQVTM and ANQGSEA. The CDR3 DNA reads TGCAGCGTTGTACGTCAAGACTATGGCTACACCTTC. It yields the protein CSVVRQDYGYTF.

This clonotype was counted a few times. The rearrangement joins TRBV6-5 to TRBJ2-7; D is ambiguous. There are 16 residues in the CDR3. Germline CDR1 and CDR2: MNHEY and SVGAGI. V was trimmed by 2 bases and J by 2 bases, leaving 16 bases between them. The CDR3 protein is CASSYHAEAAPYEQYF. The CDR3 nucleotides read TGTGCCAGCAGTTACCACGCCGAGGCAGCACCCTACGAGCAGTACTTC.

This clonotype was seen a few times. This chain connects TRBV3-1 to TRBJ2-1; 11 bases align to TRBD2. The CDR3 length is 16 residues. Germline values: CDR1 LGHDT, CDR2 YNNKEL (reference sequence). V gave up 3 bases and J gave up 4 bases; unmatched junction bases: 5. The CDR3 nucleotides are TGTGCCAGCAGCCAGGTACTAGCGGGGGATTACAATGAGCAGTTCTTC. Its translation is CASSQVLAGDYNEQFF.

Ten or more counts support this clonotype. This sequence joins TRBV6-2 or TRBV6-3 and TRBJ2-5; tentative D call: TRBD2 (5 bases). The CDR3 covers 13 residues. The V gene lost 5 bases and the J gene lost 5 bases, with 12 bases spanning the gap. Germline V gives CDR1 MNHEY, CDR2 SVGEGT. The CDR3 loop is CASSTGEPETQYF. In DNA, the CDR3 is TGTGCCAGCAGTACCGGGGAACCGGAGACCCAGTACTTC.

This clonotype was detected many times. DNA for the CDR3: TGTGCCAGCAGTTTATTGACTAGCGGGACTTACAATGAGCAGTTCTTC. Protein sequence: CASSLLTSGTYNEQFF. The J gene is TRBJ2-1, the V gene TRBV27, with 11 bases lining up with TRBD2. CDR3 length: 16 amino acids. Germline V gene lookup returns CDR1 MNHEY and CDR2 SMNVEV (reference sequence). Unmatched junction bases numbered 3, after V lost 1 base and J lost 4 bases.

The chain carries TRBV4-2 and TRBJ2-7, with TRBD1 as a possible D gene (5 bases). The CDR3 spans 13 residues. Germline loops: CDR1 LGHNA, CDR2 YNFKEQ. V lost 0 bases, J lost 6 bases, and 9 bases lay in between. The CDR3 loop is CASSQDRDSEQYF. DNA for the CDR3: TGTGCCAGCAGCCAAGATAGAGACAGCGAGCAGTACTTC.

This clonotype was seen repeatedly, ten times or more. The chain links TRBV19 to TRBJ2-1; 8 bases are a match to TRBD2. V lost 3 bases and J lost 9; bases outside the gene matches: 7. The V gene's germline CDR1 is LNHDA and CDR2 SQIVND (reference sequence). CDR3 length: 14 residues. The CDR3 region is CASSIFGRVVEQFF. The CDR3 nucleotides are TGTGCCAGTAGTATCTTCGGGAGGGTCGTTGAGCAGTTCTTC.

The CDR3 bases are TGCAGTGCTCGTCTCAGGGGGTCCGACGAGCAGTACTTC. Translation: CSARLRGSDEQYF. V gene TRBV20-1 combines with J gene TRBJ2-7; 7 nucleotides line up with TRBD1. The CDR3 length is 13 residues. V was pared by 5 bases and J by 5 bases, with 9 bases of the junction left unmatched. CDR1 and CDR2 (germline): DFQATT, SNEGSKA (reference sequence).